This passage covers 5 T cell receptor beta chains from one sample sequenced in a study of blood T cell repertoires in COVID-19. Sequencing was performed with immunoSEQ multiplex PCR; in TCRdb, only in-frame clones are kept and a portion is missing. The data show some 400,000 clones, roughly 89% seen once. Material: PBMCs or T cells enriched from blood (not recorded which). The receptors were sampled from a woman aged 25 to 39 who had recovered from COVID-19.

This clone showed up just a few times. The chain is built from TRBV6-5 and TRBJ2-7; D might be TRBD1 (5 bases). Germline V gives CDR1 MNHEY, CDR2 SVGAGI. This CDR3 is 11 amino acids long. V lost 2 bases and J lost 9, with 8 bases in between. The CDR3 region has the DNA TGTGCCAGCAGTTACATGGGGCGGCAGTACTTC. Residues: CASSYMGRQYF.

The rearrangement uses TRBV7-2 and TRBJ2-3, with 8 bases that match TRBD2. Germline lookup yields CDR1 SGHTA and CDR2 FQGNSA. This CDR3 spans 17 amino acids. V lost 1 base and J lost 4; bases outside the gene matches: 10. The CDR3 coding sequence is TGTGCCAGCAGCTTAGTGAAGGCGGGGGGCCGGGCAGATACGCAGTATTTT. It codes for CASSLVKAGGRADTQYF.

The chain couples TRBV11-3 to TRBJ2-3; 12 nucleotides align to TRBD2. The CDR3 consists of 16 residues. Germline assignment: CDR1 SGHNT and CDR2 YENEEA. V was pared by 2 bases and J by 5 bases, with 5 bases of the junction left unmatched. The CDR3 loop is CASSLRSSGRGDTQYF. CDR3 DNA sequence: TGTGCCAGCAGCTTACGGTCTAGCGGGAGGGGAGATACGCAGTATTTT.

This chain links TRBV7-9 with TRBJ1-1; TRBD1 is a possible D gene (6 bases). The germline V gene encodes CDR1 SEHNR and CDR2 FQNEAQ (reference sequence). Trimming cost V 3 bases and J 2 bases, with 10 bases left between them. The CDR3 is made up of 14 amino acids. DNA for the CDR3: TGTGCCAGCAGCTTGTTGGGGGCCAACACTGAAGCTTTCTTT. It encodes CASSLLGANTEAFF. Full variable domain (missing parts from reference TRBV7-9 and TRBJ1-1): DTGVSQNPRHKITKRGQNVTFRCDPISEHNRLYWYRQTLGQGPEFLTYFQNEAQLEKSRLLSDRFSAERPKGSFSTLEIQRTEQGDSAMYLCASSLLGANTEAFFGQGTRLTVV.

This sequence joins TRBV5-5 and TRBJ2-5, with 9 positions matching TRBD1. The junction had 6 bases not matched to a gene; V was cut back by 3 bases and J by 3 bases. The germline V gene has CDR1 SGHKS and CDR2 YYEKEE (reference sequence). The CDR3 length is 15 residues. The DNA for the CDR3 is TGTGCCAGCAGCTCCCCGGACAGGGGAAAAGAGACCCAGTACTTC. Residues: CASSSPDRGKETQYF.